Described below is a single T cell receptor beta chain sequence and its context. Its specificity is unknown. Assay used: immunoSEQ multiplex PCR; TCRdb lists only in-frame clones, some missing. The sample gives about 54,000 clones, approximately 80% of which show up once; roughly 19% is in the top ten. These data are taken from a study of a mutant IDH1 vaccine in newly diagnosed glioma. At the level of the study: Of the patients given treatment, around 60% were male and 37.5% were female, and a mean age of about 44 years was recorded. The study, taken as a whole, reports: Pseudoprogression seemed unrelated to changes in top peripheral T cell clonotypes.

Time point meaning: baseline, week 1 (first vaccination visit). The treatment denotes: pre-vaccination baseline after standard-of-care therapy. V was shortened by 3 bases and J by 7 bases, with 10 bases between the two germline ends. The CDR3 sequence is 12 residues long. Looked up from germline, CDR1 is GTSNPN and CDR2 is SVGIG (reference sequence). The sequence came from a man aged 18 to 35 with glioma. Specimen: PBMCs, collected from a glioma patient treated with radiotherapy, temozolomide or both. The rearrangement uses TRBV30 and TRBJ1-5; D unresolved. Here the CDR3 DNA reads TGTGCCTGGAGCTATTCCCGGCAGCCCCAGCATTTT. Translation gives CAWSYSRQPQHF.